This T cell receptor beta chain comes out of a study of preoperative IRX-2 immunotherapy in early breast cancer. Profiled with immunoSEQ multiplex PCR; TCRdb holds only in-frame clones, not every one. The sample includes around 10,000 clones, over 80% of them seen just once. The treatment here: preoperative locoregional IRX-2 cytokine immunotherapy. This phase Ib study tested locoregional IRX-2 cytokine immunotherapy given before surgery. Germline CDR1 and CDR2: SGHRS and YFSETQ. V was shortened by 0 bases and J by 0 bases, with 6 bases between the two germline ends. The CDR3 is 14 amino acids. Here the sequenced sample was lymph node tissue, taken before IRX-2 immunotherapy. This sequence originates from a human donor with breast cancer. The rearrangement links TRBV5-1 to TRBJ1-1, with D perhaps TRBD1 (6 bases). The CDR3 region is CASSLGDMNTEAFF. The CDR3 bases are TGCGCCAGCAGCTTGGGGGACATGAACACTGAAGCTTTCTTT. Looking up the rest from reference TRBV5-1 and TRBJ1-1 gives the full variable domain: KAGVTQTPRYLIKTRGQQVTLSCSPISGHRSVSWYQQTPGQGLQFLFEYFSETQRNKGNFPGRFSGRQFSNSRSEMNVSTLELGDSALYLCASSLGDMNTEAFFGQGTRLTVV.